The 25 T cell receptor beta chains below come from one sample, sequenced in a study of blood T cell repertoires in COVID-19. Assay: immunoSEQ multiplex PCR; the TCRdb copy retains only in-frame clones and omits some. The sample contains 100,000 to 150,000 clones, approximately 83% of which appear only once. The sequencing input was peripheral blood. These receptors came from a man between 60 and 75 years old with acute or convalescent COVID-19.

The V and J genes are TRBV28 and TRBJ1-5; D perhaps matches TRBD1 (6 bases). The CDR3 has 15 amino acids. Germline-derived CDR1 and CDR2 are MDHEN and SYDVKM. Trimming stripped 3 bases from V and 10 bases from J, with 19 bases between. In DNA, the CDR3 is TGTGCCAGCAGTTTTCCCCGGGGACAATTTGGCCCCCAGCATTTT. Its protein product is CASSFPRGQFGPQHF.

There are a few counts of this clone. The rearrangement uses TRBV4-1 and TRBJ2-1, with 10 bases fitting TRBD2. V lost 8 bases, J lost 3 bases, and 13 bases stayed unmatched. Germline V CDR1 and CDR2: MGHRA, YSYEKL. CDR3 length equals 17 residues. DNA for the CDR3: TGCGCCAGCTATCCGGGACTAGCGAGGAGCCACTACAATGAGCAGTTCTTC. It specifies CASYPGLARSHYNEQFF.

The J gene is TRBJ1-5, the V gene TRBV6-4; 7 bases are a match to TRBD1. J was trimmed by 4 bases and V by 7 bases; bases with no gene match: 16. Per germline, CDR1 MRHNA and CDR2 SNTAGT. The CDR3 loop spans 17 amino acids. CDR3 nucleotide sequence: TGTGCCAGCAATCCACCCCTAGGACAGGTCGGGAATCAGCCCCAGCATTTT. It yields the protein CASNPPLGQVGNQPQHF.

This clone was seen a single time. V gene TRBV11-2 combines with J gene TRBJ2-3; D is perhaps TRBD2 (7 bases). CDR3 size: 14 residues. Germline-derived CDR1 and CDR2 are SGHAT and FQNNGV. V dropped 5 bases and J dropped 4 bases, with 13 bases sitting between them. The CDR3: CASSKGGGPDTQYF. CDR3 DNA: TGTGCCAGCAGCAAAGGCGGGGGCCCAGATACGCAGTATTTT.

Note on this clone: The conserved phenylalanine or tryptophan is not found at the CDR3 terminus, so this likely reflects a read error. The chain uses TRBV25-1 and TRBJ2-7; 9 bases align to TRBD2. Germline loops: CDR1 MGHDK, CDR2 SYGVNS. V trimming: 4 bases; J trimming: 9 bases; junction bases outside the gene matches: 13. The CDR3 covers 15 residues. CDR3 DNA sequence: TGTGCCAGCAGTGTCCTCGGCGGGCTAGCGGGGCCGCAGTACTTG. It specifies CASSVLGGLAGPQYL.

V and J are TRBV6-6 and TRBJ1-2; D gene unclear. The length of the CDR3 is 14 residues. Looked up from germline, CDR1 is MNHNY and CDR2 is SVGAGI (reference sequence). Trimming took off 4 bases at V and 6 bases at J, with 15 bases between the two ends. The CDR3: CASSFTLFRDGYTF. The CDR3 DNA reads as TGTGCCAGCAGTTTCACCTTGTTCCGGGATGGCTACACCTTC.

In its sample, this clone was seen once. The chain carries TRBV7-2 and TRBJ1-2; possible D gene TRBD1, 6 bases. Germline CDR1 SGHTA, CDR2 FQGNSA. CDR3 size: 16 residues. Between the trimmed V and J ends, which lost 1 base and 8 bases, there was a span of 20 bases. The CDR3 region is CASSLGLGAGARGYTF. The DNA for the CDR3 is TGTGCCAGCAGCTTAGGCCTAGGGGCGGGGGCTAGGGGCTACACCTTC.

This chain links TRBV15 with TRBJ2-3; 7 positions agree with TRBD2. V was pared by 4 bases and J by 3 bases, with 7 bases of the junction left unmatched. This CDR3 comprises 15 residues. In germline, CDR1 is LNHNV, CDR2 YYDKDF (reference sequence). The CDR3 DNA reads as TGTGCCACCAGCACCCGGGGAGGGGCAACAGATACGCAGTATTTT. Translating it yields CATSTRGGATDTQYF.

This chain links TRBV19 with TRBJ2-1; no clear D. Trimming removed 8 bases at V and 9 bases at J, with 8 bases between. From germline, CDR1 is LNHDA and CDR2 SQIVND (reference sequence). The CDR3 runs to 10 residues. CDR3 bases: TGTGCCAGTCGAGGCGGTGAGCAGTTCTTC. Amino acids: CASRGGEQFF.

The chain carries TRBV30 and TRBJ1-6; D perhaps matches TRBD1 (6 bases). V shed 0 bases and J shed 7 bases, with 13 bases lying between them. The CDR3 runs to 15 residues. Looked up from germline, CDR1 is GTSNPN and CDR2 is SVGIG (reference sequence). CDR3 sequence reads: CAWSVRGGGNSPLHF. CDR3 nucleotide sequence: TGTGCCTGGAGTGTGAGGGGGGGAGGGAATTCACCCCTCCACTTT.

This clone has more than one count but fewer than ten. The rearrangement links TRBV4-1 to TRBJ1-6, with D perhaps matching TRBD1 (5 bases). The CDR3 loop spans 13 amino acids. Germline V gene sequence: CDR1 MGHRA, CDR2 YSYEKL. Trimming stripped 5 bases from V and 3 bases from J, with 5 bases between. The CDR3 region has the DNA TGCGCCAGCAGCGGACACTATAATTCACCCCTCCACTTT. Translated: CASSGHYNSPLHF.

The genes are TRBV27 and TRBJ2-7; D unresolved. CDR3 size: 14 residues. Germline-derived CDR1 and CDR2 are MNHEY and SMNVEV (reference sequence). The V and J ends lost 6 bases and 3 bases respectively, with 15 bases between them. CDR3 DNA: TGTGCCAGCAGCCAAACAATAGCCGGCTACGAGCAGTACTTC. This encodes CASSQTIAGYEQYF.

This clone was observed a single time. The chain has TRBV9 and TRBJ2-3; D gene ambiguous. Germline V lookup: CDR1 SGDLS, CDR2 YYNGEE. V was shortened by 0 bases and J by 0 bases, with 5 bases between the two germline ends. The CDR3 runs to 14 residues. The CDR3 region is CASSVESSTDTQYF. The CDR3 DNA reads as TGTGCCAGCAGCGTAGAATCTAGCACAGATACGCAGTATTTT.

The V gene is TRBV11-2, the J gene TRBJ2-3, with D tentatively TRBD2 (5 bases). The CDR3 has 12 residues. Germline values: CDR1 SGHAT, CDR2 FQNNGV. V was shortened by 3 bases and J by 5 bases, with 6 bases between the two germline ends. This CDR3 is CASSFRGDTQYF. The CDR3 nucleotides read TGTGCCAGCAGCTTCCGGGGAGATACGCAGTATTTT.

The chain links TRBV28 to TRBJ2-7, with D possibly being TRBD2 (6 bases). Germline assignment: CDR1 MDHEN and CDR2 SYDVKM. The CDR3 length is 13 residues. The ends were cut back, 7 bases at V and 7 bases at J, with 17 bases in the middle. CDR3: CASNPGRRVEQYF. In DNA form, the CDR3 reads TGTGCCAGCAATCCGGGACGGAGGGTGGAGCAGTACTTC.

The chain employs TRBV28 and TRBJ1-2; D not resolved. The CDR3 has 14 amino acids. The germline V gene encodes CDR1 MDHEN and CDR2 SYDVKM. V lost 6 bases and J lost 0, with 11 bases in between. The CDR3 spells CASSLVSANYGYTF. The DNA for the CDR3 is TGTGCCAGCAGCCTCGTGAGTGCTAACTATGGCTACACCTTC.

This sequence joins TRBV5-1 and TRBJ2-1; 10 positions match TRBD1. The CDR3 consists of 16 residues. The ends lost 1 base at V and 3 bases at J; junction bases unmatched: 4. CDR1 SGHRS and CDR2 YFSETQ come from the germline V gene. CDR3 coding DNA: TGCGCCAGCAGCTTGCGACAGGGGGCTGGCTACAATGAGCAGTTCTTC. Protein product: CASSLRQGAGYNEQFF.

This rearrangement joins TRBV20-1 to TRBJ2-1; possible D gene TRBD1, 6 bases. The CDR3 consists of 10 residues. V lost 6 bases and J lost 8, with 8 bases in between. Germline-derived CDR1 and CDR2 are DFQATT and SNEGSKA (reference sequence). CDR3 protein: CSARQDEQFF. DNA of the CDR3: TGCAGTGCCCGACAGGATGAGCAGTTCTTC.

The chain is built from TRBV10-3 and TRBJ1-3; D unclear. CDR1 and CDR2 from the germline V gene are ENHRY and SYGVKD. Trimming cost V 4 bases and J 0 bases, with 10 bases left between them. The CDR3 is made up of 15 amino acids. The CDR3 spells CAISGTRGSGNTIYF. The CDR3 DNA reads as TGTGCCATCAGTGGAACCAGAGGCTCTGGAAACACCATATATTTT.

The J gene is TRBJ1-2, the V gene TRBV28; D unclear. Germline V gene sequence: CDR1 MDHEN, CDR2 SYDVKM. The CDR3 is made up of 13 amino acids. V shed 2 bases and J shed 1 base, with 5 bases lying between them. The CDR3 DNA sequence: TGTGCCAGCAGTTTAGGCAGTAACTATGGCTACACCTTC. Translation: CASSLGSNYGYTF.

This clone was seen more than once but under ten times. This chain joins TRBV19 and TRBJ1-2, with 9 bases identical to TRBD1. This CDR3 contains 17 residues. Germline CDR1 and CDR2: LNHDA and SQIVND (reference sequence). V was pared by 1 base and J by 3 bases, with 9 bases of the junction left unmatched. CDR3 sequence reads: CASSIASGTGNYYGYTF. The CDR3, as DNA: TGTGCCAGTAGTATAGCTTCCGGGACAGGGAATTACTATGGCTACACCTTC.

The genes are TRBV6-2 or TRBV6-3 and TRBJ2-7, with 7 nucleotides matching TRBD1. After removal of 4 bases from V and 4 bases from J, the junction contained 7 bases not matched to a gene. This CDR3 has 14 residues. Germline lookup yields CDR1 MNHEY and CDR2 SVGEGT. This CDR3 reads CASSSVKGAYEQYF. The CDR3 DNA is TGTGCCAGCAGTTCGGTTAAGGGGGCATACGAGCAGTACTTC.

This clone was recorded once. J is TRBJ2-7 and V is TRBV5-1, with TRBD2 matching over 9 bases. V lost 0 bases and J lost 2; bases outside the gene matches: 3. CDR1 and CDR2 (germline): SGHRS, YFSETQ. The CDR3 totals 15 residues. The CDR3 nucleotides are TGCGCCAGCAGCTTGGAGGCGGGAGGGCCCTACGAGCAGTACTTC. Protein: CASSLEAGGPYEQYF.

The V gene is TRBV28, the J gene TRBJ1-4; D may be TRBD1 (5 bases). The CDR3 contains 15 residues. Trimming took 5 bases from V and 8 from J, leaving 18 bases between them. Germline V lookup: CDR1 MDHEN, CDR2 SYDVKM. The CDR3, as DNA: TGTGCCAGCAGTCGGACACTGAGAAAGCGCGAAAAACTGTTTTTT. It translates to CASSRTLRKREKLFF.

The chain carries TRBV5-1 and TRBJ2-3; 9 positions match TRBD2. Trimming removed 3 bases from V and 2 bases from J; junction bases left unmatched: 7. The CDR3 covers 16 residues. Germline V gene sequence: CDR1 SGHRS, CDR2 YFSETQ. CDR3 residues: CASSSGLALDTDTQYF. CDR3 nucleotides: TGCGCCAGCAGCTCAGGACTAGCGCTAGACACAGATACGCAGTATTTT. The full variable domain, its missing parts supplied by reference TRBV5-1 and TRBJ2-3, is KAGVTQTPRYLIKTRGQQVTLSCSPISGHRSVSWYQQTPGQGLQFLFEYFSETQRNKGNFPGRFSGRQFSNSRSEMNVSTLELGDSALYLCASSSGLALDTDTQYFGPGTRLTVL.